This TCR beta chain came from a study of blood T cell repertoires in COVID-19. Overall study context: Sample material is recorded as cDNA or gDNA derived from T cells, B-cell-depleted T cells, or PBMCs.

This clone was recorded only once. In the original analysis: How many nucleated cells were present was estimated from reference gene primer amplification. The method was immunoSEQ multiplex PCR; TCRdb's version includes in-frame clones alone and lacks a portion of them. V, J and clone size are taken as reported in that table, and D and trimming were inferred from the DNA itself. Of 50,000 to 75,000 clones in the sample, approximately 80% were seen once. Material for sequencing was peripheral blood. The source of this sequence is a man aged 80 or over with active or convalescent COVID-19.

CDR3 sequence: CASSLEQGVSEAFF. CDR3 in DNA: TGCGCCAGCAGCTTGGAGCAGGGGGTGTCTGAAGCTTTCTTT. The chain is built from TRBV5-1 and TRBJ1-1; 7 bases line up with TRBD1. V lost 0 bases and J lost 6; bases outside the gene matches: 5. The CDR3 is 14 residues long. The germline V gene has CDR1 SGHRS and CDR2 YFSETQ.